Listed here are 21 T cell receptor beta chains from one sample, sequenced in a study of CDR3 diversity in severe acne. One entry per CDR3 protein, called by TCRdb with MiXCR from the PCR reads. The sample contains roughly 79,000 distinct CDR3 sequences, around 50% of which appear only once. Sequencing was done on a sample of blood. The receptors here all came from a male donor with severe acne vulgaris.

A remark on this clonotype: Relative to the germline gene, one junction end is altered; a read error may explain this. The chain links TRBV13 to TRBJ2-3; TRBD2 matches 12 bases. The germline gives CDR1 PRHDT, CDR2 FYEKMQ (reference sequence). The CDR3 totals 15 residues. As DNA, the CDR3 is TGTGCCAGCAGTGCTAGCGGGGGGGCCACAGATACGCAGTTTTTT. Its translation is CASSASGGATDTQFF.

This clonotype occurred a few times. This CDR3 reads CASSSKDRINQPQHF. The CDR3 DNA follows: TGTGCCAGCAGTAGCAAGGACAGGATCAATCAGCCCCAGCATTTT. The J gene is TRBJ1-5, the V gene TRBV27; 7 nucleotides align to TRBD1. CDR1 is MNHEY, CDR2 SMNVEV, per germline (reference sequence). The CDR3 contains 15 residues. Germline trimming cut 5 bases from V and 3 bases from J; bases unmatched to any gene: 7.

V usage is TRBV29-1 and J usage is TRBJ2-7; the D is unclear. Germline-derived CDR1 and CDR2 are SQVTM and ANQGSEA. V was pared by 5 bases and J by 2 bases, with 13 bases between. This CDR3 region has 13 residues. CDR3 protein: CSVSGEEAYEQYF. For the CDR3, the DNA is TGCAGCGTTAGTGGGGAAGAGGCCTACGAGCAGTACTTC.

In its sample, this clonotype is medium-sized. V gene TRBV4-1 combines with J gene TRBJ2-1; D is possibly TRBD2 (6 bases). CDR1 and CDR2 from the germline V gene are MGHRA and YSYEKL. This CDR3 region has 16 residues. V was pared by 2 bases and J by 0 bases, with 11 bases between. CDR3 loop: CASSQLAPSSYNEQFF. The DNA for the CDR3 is TGCGCCAGCAGCCAACTAGCGCCGAGCTCCTACAATGAGCAGTTCTTC.

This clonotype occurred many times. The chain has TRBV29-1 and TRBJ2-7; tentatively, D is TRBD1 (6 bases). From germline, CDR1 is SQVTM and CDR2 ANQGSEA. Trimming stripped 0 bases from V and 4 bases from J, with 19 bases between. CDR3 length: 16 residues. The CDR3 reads CSVEDLLDSPTYEQYF. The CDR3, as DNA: TGCAGCGTTGAAGATCTTCTGGACAGTCCTACATACGAGCAGTACTTC.

CDR3 nucleotides: TGTGCCAGCAGCCCCGGTCTCCTAGCAGAGACCACCCAGTACTTC. Translation: CASSPGLLAETTQYF. J is TRBJ2-5 and V is TRBV9; D possibly corresponds to TRBD2 (5 bases). This CDR3 is 15 amino acids long. Trimming pared 4 bases from V and 8 bases from J, leaving 21 bases between. Per the germline V gene, CDR1 is SGDLS and CDR2 is YYNGEE.

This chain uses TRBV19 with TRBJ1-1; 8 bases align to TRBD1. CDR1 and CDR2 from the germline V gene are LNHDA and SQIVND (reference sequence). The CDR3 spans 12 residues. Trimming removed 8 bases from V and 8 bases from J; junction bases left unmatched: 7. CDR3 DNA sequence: TGTGCCAGTGGACAGGGATGGGACGAAGCTTTCTTT. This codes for CASGQGWDEAFF.

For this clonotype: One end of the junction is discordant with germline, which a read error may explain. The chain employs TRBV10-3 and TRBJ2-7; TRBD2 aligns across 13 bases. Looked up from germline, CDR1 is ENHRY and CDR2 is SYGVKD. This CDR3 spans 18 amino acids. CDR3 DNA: TGTGCCAGCAGTCCACTAGCGGGAGGGAAGGGAAAGACCTACGAGCAGTACTTC. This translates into CASSPLAGGKGKTYEQYF.

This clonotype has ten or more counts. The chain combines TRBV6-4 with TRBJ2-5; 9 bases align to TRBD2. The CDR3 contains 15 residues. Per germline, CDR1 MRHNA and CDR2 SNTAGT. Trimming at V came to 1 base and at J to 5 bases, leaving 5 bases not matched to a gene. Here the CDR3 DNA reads TGTGCCAGCAGTGACTGGGGCGGGGGGGCGGAGACCCAGTACTTC. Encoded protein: CASSDWGGGAETQYF.

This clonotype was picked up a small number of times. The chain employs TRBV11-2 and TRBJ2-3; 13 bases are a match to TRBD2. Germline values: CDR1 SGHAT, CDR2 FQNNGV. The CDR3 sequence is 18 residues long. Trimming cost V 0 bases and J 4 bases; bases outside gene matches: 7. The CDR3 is CASSLDVGLAGVPDTQYF. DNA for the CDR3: TGTGCCAGCAGCTTAGATGTAGGACTAGCGGGAGTCCCAGATACGCAGTATTTT.

The CDR3 reads CASSLGSLGRGMNTEAFF. The CDR3 DNA is TGTGCCAGCAGCTTAGGCTCTTTGGGAAGGGGTATGAACACTGAAGCTTTCTTT. The rearrangement uses TRBV7-2 and TRBJ1-1; TRBD1 is a possible D gene (5 bases). The CDR3 is 18 amino acids. Trimming cost V 1 base and J 0 bases, with 18 bases left between them. The germline V gene has CDR1 SGHTA and CDR2 FQGNSA.

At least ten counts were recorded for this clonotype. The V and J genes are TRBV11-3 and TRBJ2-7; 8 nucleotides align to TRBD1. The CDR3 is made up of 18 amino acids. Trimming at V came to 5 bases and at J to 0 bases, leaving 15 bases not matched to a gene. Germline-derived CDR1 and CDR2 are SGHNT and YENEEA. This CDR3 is CASSPRQGSLTLSYEQYF. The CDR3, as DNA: TGTGCCAGCAGCCCACGACAGGGGTCTTTAACTCTCTCCTACGAGCAGTACTTC.

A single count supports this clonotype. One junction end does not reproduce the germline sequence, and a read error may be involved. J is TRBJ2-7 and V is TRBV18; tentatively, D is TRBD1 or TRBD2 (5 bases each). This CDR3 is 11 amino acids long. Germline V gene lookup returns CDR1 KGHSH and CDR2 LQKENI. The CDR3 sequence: CASSPPGVNDF. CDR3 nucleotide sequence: TGTGCCAGCTCACCACCGGGGGTTAATGACTTC.

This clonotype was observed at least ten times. CDR3 DNA sequence: TGCAGTGCTTCTTCGACTAGCGGGGGGGGCCCAGATACGCAGTATTTT. Residues: CSASSTSGGGPDTQYF. The gene calls are TRBV20-1 and TRBJ2-3, with 14 bases lining up with TRBD2. Germline assignment: CDR1 DFQATT and CDR2 SNEGSKA (reference sequence). This CDR3 has 16 amino acids. V gave up 5 bases and J gave up 4 bases; unmatched junction bases: 8.

CDR3 loop: CAWSGTSDHNEQFF. In nucleotides, the CDR3 is TGTGCCTGGAGTGGGACTAGCGACCACAATGAGCAGTTCTTC. The gene calls are TRBV30 and TRBJ2-1, with 9 bases lining up with TRBD2. This CDR3 contains 14 residues. Per the germline V gene, CDR1 is GTSNPN and CDR2 is SVGIG (reference sequence). V shed 1 base and J 5 bases; nucleotides not matched to a gene: 3.

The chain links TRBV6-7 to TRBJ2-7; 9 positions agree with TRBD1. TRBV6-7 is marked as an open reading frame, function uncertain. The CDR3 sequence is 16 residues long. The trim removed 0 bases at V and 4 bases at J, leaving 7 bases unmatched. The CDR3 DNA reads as TGTGCCAGCAGTTACTCGAGGGGACAGGGTTGGTACGAGCAGTACTTC. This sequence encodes CASSYSRGQGWYEQYF.

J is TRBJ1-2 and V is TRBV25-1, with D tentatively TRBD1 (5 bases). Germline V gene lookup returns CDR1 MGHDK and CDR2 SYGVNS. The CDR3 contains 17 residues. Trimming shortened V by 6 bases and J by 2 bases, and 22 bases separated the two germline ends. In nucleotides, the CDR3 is TGTGCCAGCAGCTTGGCTCTAGCGGGACGTACAAACTATGGCTACACCTTC. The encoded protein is CASSLALAGRTNYGYTF.

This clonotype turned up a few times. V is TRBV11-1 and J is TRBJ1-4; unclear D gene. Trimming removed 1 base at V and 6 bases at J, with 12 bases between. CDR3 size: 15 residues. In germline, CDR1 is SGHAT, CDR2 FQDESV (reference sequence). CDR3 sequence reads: CASSLGAGFDEKLFF. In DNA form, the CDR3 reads TGTGCCAGCAGCTTAGGCGCCGGGTTTGATGAAAAACTGTTTTTT.

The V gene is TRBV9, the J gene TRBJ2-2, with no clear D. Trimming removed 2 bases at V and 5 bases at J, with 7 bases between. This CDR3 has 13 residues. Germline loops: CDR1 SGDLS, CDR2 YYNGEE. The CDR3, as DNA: TGTGCCAGCAGCGTTCTAAGAACCGGGGAGCTGTTTTTT. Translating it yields CASSVLRTGELFF.

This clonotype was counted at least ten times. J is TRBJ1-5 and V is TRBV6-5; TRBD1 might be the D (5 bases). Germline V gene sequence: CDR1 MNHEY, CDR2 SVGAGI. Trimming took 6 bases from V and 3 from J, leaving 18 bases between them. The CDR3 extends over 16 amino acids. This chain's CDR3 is CASSQTPRGVNQPQHF. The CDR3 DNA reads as TGTGCCAGCAGCCAGACCCCCCGGGGGGTCAATCAGCCCCAGCATTTT.

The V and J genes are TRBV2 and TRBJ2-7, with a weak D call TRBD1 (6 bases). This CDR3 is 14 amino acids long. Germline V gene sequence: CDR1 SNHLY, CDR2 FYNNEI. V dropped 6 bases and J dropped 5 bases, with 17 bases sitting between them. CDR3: CASSLGQTINEQYF. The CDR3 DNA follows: TGTGCCAGCAGCTTAGGACAGACCATCAACGAGCAGTACTTC.